This T cell receptor beta chain was obtained from a study of T cell responses to AZD1222 COVID-19 vaccine (dated by TCRdb to the early 2020s). Study-level background: TCR sequencing was performed for roughly 240 trial participants, of whom around 210 were given two doses of AZD1222 and around 26 were given two doses of MenACWY control vaccine. Trial participants were enrolled into age subgroups of 18-55, 56-69 and 70-plus years, which contained approximately 150, 28 and 58 TCR-sequenced participants, respectively. What the authors observed across the whole study: CD4 TCRs associated with the vaccine covered the entire spike protein, and the dominant responses were in regions 160-218 and 743-854. A significant rise in spike-specific TCR breadth and depth was observed after two AZD1222 doses relative to day 0 and relative to MenACWY recipients. The 56-69-year group was small, and its depth increase did not reach significance, likely because of low power. Conclusions about previously exposed vaccinees were limited because only six or seven AZD1222 recipients were SARS-CoV-2 seropositive at baseline. Most participants were white British and females outnumbered males, and the authors suggested that clonal diversity may have been underestimated. Reportedly, almost half of the unique spike-specific TCRs recognized epitopes lying outside the regions that are mutated in the B.1.351 and B.1.1.7 variants. No day 14 peak-response samples were available, so repertoires were characterized only after the peak T cell response.

As regards this clone: Its antigen target is currently unknown. The record has no base qualities; no much larger clone is one base away.

The label giving this sample's time point can be read as: about 28 days (+/-7) after the second vaccine dose. AZD1222 recipients with second doses at about 4 weeks or about 12 weeks were pooled, because spike-specific TCR depth and breadth did not differ between schedules. Vaccinee samples came from UK trials COV001 and COV002, including a single-blind randomized controlled phase 2/3 trial of AZD1222 (ChAdOx1 nCoV-19) in healthy adults. For TCRbeta chain sequencing, PBMC samples from trial participants were taken at day 0 and at day 28 after the second dose. The CDR3 regions of human TCRbeta chains were subjected to immunosequencing. Under the source paper's analysis protocol: Repertoire TCRs were checked for matches against a reference library of SARS-CoV-2-specific TCRs that had been generated using the MIRA antigen-specificity platform. Breadth was defined as the fraction of unique TCRs that were SARS-CoV-2-associated. Depth was defined as the fraction of total T cells that were SARS-CoV-2-associated. Using the MIRA data, every spike-specific TCR was mapped to the spike region that the TCR reacted to and assigned to either a CD4 or a CD8 class. Log10-transformed breadth and depth values were compared by one-way ANOVA with Sidak's multiple comparisons tests. The clones in this table, taken by TCRdb from immuneACCESS, are in-frame only. Not every clone is retained; where verified, under half of the shortfall comes from an unresolved V gene, and the cause of the rest is unknown. V and J calls and clone size are copied from that table; D and trimming were computed from the DNA. Recorded for this sample are 90,000 or so clones; about 91% of them occurred a single time. Of the sample, about 5.5% is held by the ten largest clones.

The origin of this receptor is an adult who received the AZD1222 COVID-19 vaccine. Here the sequenced sample was peripheral blood, taken 28 days after the second AZD1222 dose.

The nucleotide sequence is TGTGCCAGCTCACCGCAATCGGGGCAGACTGAAGCTTTCTTT. It is translated as CASSPQSGQTEAFF. The chain links TRBV18 with TRBJ1-1; the best D guess is TRBD1, with 5 bases matching. Between the V and J ends, shortened by 3 bases and 5 bases respectively, the junction contains 13 bases. Its CDR3 holds 14 amino acids, cysteine through phenylalanine. The entry retains the CDR3 DNA only, 42 bases that are in frame from base 1. Via the germline V gene, CDR1 is KGHSH and CDR2 LQKENI.